This T cell receptor beta chain came from a study of shared clonotypes between healthy human individuals. This CDR3 has 16 amino acids. The V segment lost 0 bases and the J segment 6 bases; nucleotides outside the gene matches: 11. The V gene's germline CDR1 is MNHEY and CDR2 SVGAGI. This clone was detected once. Here immunoSEQ multiplex PCR was the method, and the copy in TCRdb shows in-frame clones only, minus some. The data show roughly 2,300,000 clones, 85% to 95% seen once. V is TRBV6-5 and J is TRBJ2-7; 7 bases map to TRBD1. The sequence came from a man aged 18 to 29 in good health. Some clones in this sample may be carry-over from other donors' samples. Sequences were obtained from naive CD4+ T cells from PBMCs. Stated subset: CD45RA+ positively selected. The CDR3 is CASSYSPGRAGGEQYF. Here the CDR3 DNA reads TGTGCCAGCAGTTACTCCCCAGGACGGGCAGGGGGCGAGCAGTACTTC.